The 30 T cell receptor beta chains below were found in one sample sequenced in a study of T cell responses to AZD1222 COVID-19 vaccine. Profiled with immunoSEQ multiplex PCR; TCRdb holds only in-frame clones, not every one. The table lists roughly 100,000 clones, roughly 90% of them singletons, with 0.95% to 1.5% in the top ten. Sequenced material: peripheral blood, taken on day 0 of AZD1222 vaccination. These TCRs come from an adult in good health.

The chain combines TRBV10-3 with TRBJ2-5, with 7 positions matching TRBD2. V was clipped by 11 bases and J by 5 bases; unmatched bases: 11. The CDR3 is made up of 13 amino acids. Germline lookup yields CDR1 ENHRY and CDR2 SYGVKD. The CDR3 loop is CALSVGRAETQYF. For the CDR3, the DNA is TGTGCCCTCTCGGTGGGGAGGGCTGAGACCCAGTACTTC.

The chain combines TRBV7-9 with TRBJ2-5; a weak D match, TRBD1 (5 bases). This CDR3 is 13 amino acids long. V was shortened by 6 bases and J by 1 base, with 9 bases between the two germline ends. In germline, CDR1 is SEHNR, CDR2 FQNEAQ (reference sequence). The CDR3 nucleotides read TGTGCCAGCAGTTCTAGGGGCCAAGAGACCCAGTACTTC. Translated: CASSSRGQETQYF.

The CDR3: CASTPGNTIYF. The CDR3 DNA is TGTGCCAGCACGCCTGGAAACACCATATATTTT. This chain connects TRBV12-3 or TRBV12-4 to TRBJ1-3; D remains unclear. Between the trimmed V and J ends, which lost 7 bases and 2 bases, there was a span of 3 bases. CDR3 size: 11 residues.

This clone was seen a handful of times. Here the CDR3 reads CASSLPRGPPSNQPQHF. CDR3 bases: TGTGCCAGCAGCTTACCGCGGGGCCCCCCTAGCAATCAGCCCCAGCATTTT. The chain uses TRBV11-3 and TRBJ1-5, with D possibly being TRBD1 (5 bases). CDR1 and CDR2 (germline): SGHNT, YENEEA. V was trimmed by 2 bases and J by 0 bases, leaving 14 bases between them. The CDR3 extends over 17 amino acids.

This clone was seen only once. This chain connects TRBV4-3 to TRBJ1-5; D might be TRBD1 (5 bases). The germline CDR1 and CDR2 sequences are LGHNA and YSLEER. The CDR3 length is 17 residues. V lost 0 bases, J lost 2 bases, and 14 bases lay in between. CDR3 amino acids: CASSQDLRGRGNQPQHF. The CDR3, as DNA: TGCGCCAGCAGCCAAGATTTGAGGGGTCGTGGCAATCAGCCCCAGCATTTT.

The chain has TRBV7-6 and TRBJ2-2, with 7 bases matching TRBD1. Germline-derived CDR1 and CDR2 are SGHVS and FNYEAQ. Trimming took 5 bases from V and 4 from J; bases not matched to a gene: 4. The CDR3 runs to 14 residues. CDR3 DNA sequence: TGTGCCAGCAGCCAGACAGGGCTCACCGGGGAGCTGTTTTTT. This sequence encodes CASSQTGLTGELFF.

The chain carries TRBV19 and TRBJ1-2; 7 bases are a match to TRBD1. CDR3 length: 14 residues. From germline, CDR1 is LNHDA and CDR2 SQIVND (reference sequence). V shed 7 bases, J shed 0 bases, and the junction held 5 bases outside the gene matches. CDR3 protein: CASTGTAANYGYTF. In DNA, the CDR3 is TGTGCCAGTACCGGGACAGCCGCTAACTATGGCTACACCTTC.

The chain couples TRBV3-1 (or the pseudogene TRBV3-2) to TRBJ1-6; no definite D call. The V gene's germline CDR1 is LGHDT and CDR2 YNNKEL (reference sequence). CDR3 length: 12 amino acids. The V and J ends lost 4 bases and 7 bases respectively, with 5 bases between them. This CDR3 is CASSLSNSPLHF. DNA for the CDR3: TGTGCCAGCAGCCTATCAAATTCACCCCTCCACTTT.

The chain couples TRBV28 to TRBJ1-5; D remains ambiguous. Germline-derived CDR1 and CDR2 are MDHEN and SYDVKM. V lost 7 bases, J lost 4 bases, and 8 bases lay in between. CDR3 length equals 12 residues. In nucleotides, the CDR3 is TGTGCCAGCAAAGGACCGAATCAGCCCCAGCATTTT. Translation: CASKGPNQPQHF.

This chain joins TRBV4-2 and TRBJ1-1, with 7 positions matching TRBD1. The length of the CDR3 is 15 residues. Germline lookup yields CDR1 LGHNA and CDR2 YNFKEQ. Trimming removed 0 bases from V and 2 bases from J; junction bases left unmatched: 3. CDR3 amino acids: CASSQDGTDNTEAFF. The CDR3 DNA reads TGTGCCAGCAGCCAAGATGGGACAGACAACACTGAAGCTTTCTTT.

V usage is TRBV14 and J usage is TRBJ1-5; no clear D gene. Germline V CDR1 and CDR2: SGHDN, FVKESK. Trimming took off 1 base at V and 6 bases at J, with 7 bases between the two ends. This CDR3 region has 13 residues. CDR3 sequence (DNA): TGTGCCAGCAGCCAAGGAAGAACTCAGCCCCAGCATTTT. Translation: CASSQGRTQPQHF.

On this clone itself: The limits of the CDR3 on the DNA are not certain, so only TCRdb's listed CDR3 is given. This chain uses TRBV28 with TRBJ1-6. The CDR3 contains 14 residues when both ends are counted. Germline V gives CDR1 MDHEN, CDR2 SYDVKM. The CDR3 loop reads CASSSSGDHSPLHF.

The CDR3 loop reads CASRVGPSYEQYF. The CDR3 DNA follows: TGTGCCAGCAGGGTCGGCCCCTCCTACGAGCAGTACTTC. The J gene is TRBJ2-7, the V gene TRBV7-2; D uncertain. The CDR3 contains 13 residues. V lost 6 bases and J 0 bases, leaving 9 bases between the germline ends. Germline lookup yields CDR1 SGHTA and CDR2 FQGNSA.

The rearrangement uses TRBV30 and TRBJ1-2; TRBD1 is a possible D gene (6 bases). Trimming stripped 3 bases from V and 2 bases from J, with 16 bases between. The CDR3 covers 15 residues. Germline CDR1 reads GTSNPN; CDR2 reads SVGIG (reference sequence). CDR3 sequence: CAWSDPDRPNYGYTF. CDR3 DNA: TGTGCCTGGAGCGACCCAGACAGGCCCAACTATGGCTACACCTTC. The variable domain in full, completed from reference TRBV30 and TRBJ1-2, reads SQTIHQWPATLVQPVGSPLSLECTVEGTSNPNLYWYRQAAGRGLQLLFYSVGIGQISSEVPQNLSASRPQDRQFILSSKKLLLSDSGFYLCAWSDPDRPNYGYTFGSGTRLTVV.

The gene calls are TRBV7-6 and TRBJ2-2, with D possibly matching TRBD1 (5 bases). V was pared by 6 bases and J by 7 bases, with 12 bases between. Germline V CDR1 and CDR2: SGHVS, FNYEAQ. CDR3 size: 13 residues. The CDR3 sequence: CASRSRVDGELFF. DNA for the CDR3: TGTGCCAGCAGAAGCAGGGTCGACGGGGAGCTGTTTTTT.

The V gene is TRBV18, the J gene TRBJ1-1, with D possibly matching TRBD1 (5 bases). This CDR3 region has 14 residues. CDR1 is KGHSH and CDR2 is LQKENI in the germline V gene. The V gene lost 1 base and the J gene lost 3 bases, with 9 bases spanning the gap. CDR3 loop: CASSPRRDDTEAFF. The CDR3 nucleotides read TGTGCCAGCTCACCACGCAGGGATGACACTGAAGCTTTCTTT. Looking up the rest from reference TRBV18 and TRBJ1-1 gives the full variable domain: NAGVMQNPRHLVRRRGQEARLRCSPMKGHSHVYWYRQLPEEGLKFMVYLQKENIIDESGMPKERFSAEFPKEGPSILRIQQVVRGDSAAYFCASSPRRDDTEAFFGQGTRLTVV.

The chain combines TRBV12-3 or TRBV12-4 with TRBJ2-3; D gene ambiguous. The CDR3 covers 13 residues. Trimming stripped 3 bases from V and 3 bases from J, with 7 bases between. The CDR3 spells CASSFSETDTQYF. The DNA for the CDR3 is TGTGCCAGCAGTTTCTCCGAGACAGATACGCAGTATTTT.

The chain recombines TRBV10-3 with TRBJ2-2; 7 nucleotides line up with TRBD1. The V gene end was trimmed by 6 bases and the J gene end by 4 bases; junction bases not matched to a gene: 11. This CDR3 is built from 16 residues. Germline CDR1 and CDR2: ENHRY and SYGVKD. CDR3 amino acids: CAIRATGARGTGELFF. The CDR3 DNA reads as TGTGCCATCAGGGCTACAGGGGCAAGGGGCACCGGGGAGCTGTTTTTT.

This chain uses TRBV7-2 with TRBJ1-1; no firm D call. Germline CDR1 is SGHTA and CDR2 is FQGNSA. The CDR3 contains 17 residues. V gave up 1 base and J gave up 0 bases, with 15 bases separating them. CDR3 protein: CASSLGGWTHMNTEAFF. In nucleotides, the CDR3 is TGTGCCAGCAGCTTAGGGGGTTGGACTCACATGAACACTGAAGCTTTCTTT.

The chain recombines TRBV30 with TRBJ1-4; D is uncertain. Germline V gene lookup returns CDR1 GTSNPN and CDR2 SVGIG (reference sequence). This CDR3 is 13 amino acids long. Deletions cut 7 bases from V and 5 bases from J, with 14 bases between. The CDR3 nucleotides read TGTGCCTTCAAAGCCCCCACCAATGAAAAACTGTTTTTT. This encodes CAFKAPTNEKLFF.

The chain couples TRBV7-2 to TRBJ1-2; 11 bases match TRBD1. Germline CDR1 SGHTA, CDR2 FQGNSA. The CDR3 contains 17 residues. V trimming: 0 bases; J trimming: 1 base; junction bases outside the gene matches: 4. Written as DNA, the CDR3 is TGTGCCAGCAGCTTAGCGGGACAGGGGGTCAATAACTATGGCTACACCTTC. This codes for CASSLAGQGVNNYGYTF.

The V gene is TRBV6-5, the J gene TRBJ1-1; a weak D match, TRBD1 (5 bases). This CDR3 contains 15 residues. The V gene lost 2 bases and the J gene lost 1 base, with 11 bases spanning the gap. Germline CDR1 reads MNHEY; CDR2 reads SVGAGI. CDR3 sequence (DNA): TGTGCCAGCAGTTACGGACGGGGGGGGAACACTGAAGCTTTCTTT. Translation gives CASSYGRGGNTEAFF.

The chain carries TRBV5-6 and TRBJ1-2; 9 positions agree with TRBD1. Germline V gene lookup returns CDR1 SGHDT and CDR2 YYEEEE. The CDR3 extends over 15 amino acids. The ends lost 0 bases at V and 7 bases at J; junction bases unmatched: 7. CDR3: CASSLGWTGVPGYTF. The CDR3 DNA follows: TGTGCCAGCAGCTTGGGTTGGACAGGGGTTCCTGGCTACACCTTC.

Notes on this clone: Other DNA sequences in this specimen translate into the identical CDR3. The rearrangement joins TRBV9 to TRBJ2-2; D may be TRBD2 (5 bases). The germline CDR1 and CDR2 sequences are SGDLS and YYNGEE. Trimming pared 0 bases from V and 5 bases from J, leaving 5 bases between. The CDR3 runs to 13 residues. The CDR3 spells CASSVGGTGELFF. DNA for the CDR3: TGTGCCAGCAGCGTAGGAGGGACCGGGGAGCTGTTTTTT.

This clone was seen once. The chain recombines TRBV19 with TRBJ2-5; a weak D match, TRBD2 (7 bases). The germline CDR1 and CDR2 sequences are LNHDA and SQIVND (reference sequence). The CDR3 contains 19 residues. V lost 2 bases and J lost 4, with 26 bases in between. CDR3 residues: CASSIQGPVVRGGRETQYF. As DNA, the CDR3 is TGTGCCAGTAGTATACAAGGGCCGGTAGTCAGGGGAGGGCGAGAGACCCAGTACTTC.

This chain connects TRBV7-2 to TRBJ1-6; D might be TRBD1 (6 bases). CDR1 and CDR2 (germline): SGHTA, FQGNSA. Trimming removed 5 bases at V and 9 bases at J, with 17 bases between. There are 15 residues in the CDR3. The CDR3 spells CASSPRGGAGSPLHF. The CDR3 DNA is TGTGCCAGCAGCCCCCGGGGGGGGGCTGGTTCACCCCTCCACTTT. Together with reference TRBV7-2 and TRBJ1-6, the CDR3 gives the full variable domain: GAGVSQSPSNKVTEKGKDVELRCDPISGHTALYWYRQSLGQGLEFLIYFQGNSAPDKSGLPSDRFSAERTGGSVSTLTIQRTQQEDSAVYLCASSPRGGAGSPLHFGNGTRLTVT.

This chain links TRBV9 with TRBJ1-3; D remains ambiguous. Trimming shortened V by 0 bases and J by 0 bases, and 4 bases separated the two germline ends. Germline V lookup: CDR1 SGDLS, CDR2 YYNGEE. CDR3 length: 14 residues. CDR3 DNA: TGTGCCAGCAGCGTAGACCGCTCTGGAAACACCATATATTTT. Protein product: CASSVDRSGNTIYF.

This clone has only one observation. This chain links TRBV20-1 with TRBJ2-1; a weak D match, TRBD2 (5 bases). V was pared by 5 bases and J by 8 bases, with 10 bases between. From germline, CDR1 is DFQATT and CDR2 SNEGSKA (reference sequence). The CDR3 extends over 11 amino acids. The CDR3 sequence is CSASKRDEQFF. The DNA of the CDR3 is TGCAGTGCTTCAAAGAGGGATGAGCAGTTCTTC.

The chain couples TRBV19 to TRBJ1-2; D remains unclear. Per the germline V gene, CDR1 is LNHDA and CDR2 is SQIVND (reference sequence). Trimming took off 3 bases at V and 7 bases at J, with 21 bases between the two ends. This CDR3 spans 16 amino acids. CDR3 sequence reads: CASSMLTRRGIAGYTF. Written as DNA, the CDR3 is TGTGCCAGTAGTATGTTAACGAGGCGAGGAATAGCTGGCTACACCTTC.

The chain carries TRBV19 and TRBJ1-2, with D maybe TRBD1 (6 bases). CDR1 and CDR2 from the germline V gene are LNHDA and SQIVND (reference sequence). The CDR3 is 12 amino acids. Trimming cost V 3 bases and J 7 bases, with 9 bases left between them. CDR3 protein: CASSIYRAGYTF. In DNA form, the CDR3 reads TGTGCCAGTAGTATTTACAGGGCTGGCTACACCTTC.